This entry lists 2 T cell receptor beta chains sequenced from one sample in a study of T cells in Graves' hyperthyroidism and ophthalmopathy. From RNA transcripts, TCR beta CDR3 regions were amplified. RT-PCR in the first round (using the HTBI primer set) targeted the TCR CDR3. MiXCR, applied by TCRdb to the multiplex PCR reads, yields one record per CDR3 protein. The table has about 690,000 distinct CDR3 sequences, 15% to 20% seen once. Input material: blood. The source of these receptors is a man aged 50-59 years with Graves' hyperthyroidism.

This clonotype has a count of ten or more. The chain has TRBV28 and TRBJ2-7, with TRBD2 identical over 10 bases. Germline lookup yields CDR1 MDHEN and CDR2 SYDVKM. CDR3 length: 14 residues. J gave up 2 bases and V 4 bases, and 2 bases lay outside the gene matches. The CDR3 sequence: CASSSSGGAYEQYF. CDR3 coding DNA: TGTGCCAGCAGTTCTAGCGGGGGAGCCTACGAGCAGTACTTC.

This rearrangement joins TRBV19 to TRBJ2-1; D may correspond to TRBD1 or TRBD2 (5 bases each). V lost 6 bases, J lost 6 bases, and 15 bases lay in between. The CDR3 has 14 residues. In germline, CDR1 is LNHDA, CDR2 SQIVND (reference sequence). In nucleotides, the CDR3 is TGTGCCAGTAGACCCTTGGGGACCATCAATGAGCAGTTCTTC. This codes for CASRPLGTINEQFF.